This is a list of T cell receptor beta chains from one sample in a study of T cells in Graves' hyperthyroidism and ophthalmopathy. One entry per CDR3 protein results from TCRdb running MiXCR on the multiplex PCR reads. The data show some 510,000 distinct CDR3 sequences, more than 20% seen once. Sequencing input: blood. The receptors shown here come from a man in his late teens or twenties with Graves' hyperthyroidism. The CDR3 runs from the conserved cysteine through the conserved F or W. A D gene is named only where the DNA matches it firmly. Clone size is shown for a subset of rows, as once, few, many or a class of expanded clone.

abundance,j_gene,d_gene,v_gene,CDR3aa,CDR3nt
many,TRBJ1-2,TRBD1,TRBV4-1,CASSQVPGTGEDTF,TGCGCCAGCAGCCAAGTACCAGGGACAGGGGAGGATACCTTC
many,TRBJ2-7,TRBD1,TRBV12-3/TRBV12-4,CASSLGQAGEQYF,TGTGCCAGCAGCCTGGGACAGGCGGGCGAGCAGTACTTC
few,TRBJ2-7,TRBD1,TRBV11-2,CASSPTIRDRGFHEQYF,TGTGCCAGCAGTCCCACAATCCGGGACAGGGGTTTCCACGAGCAGTACTTC
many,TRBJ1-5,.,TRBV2,CANSRGSNQPQHF,TGTGCCAACTCAAGGGGTAGCAATCAGCCCCAGCATTTT
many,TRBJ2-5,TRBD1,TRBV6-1,CASSGRTGPQETQYF,TGTGCCAGCAGTGGGAGGACAGGGCCTCAAGAGACCCAGTACTTC
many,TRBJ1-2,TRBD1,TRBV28,CASSFPSGGESNYGYTF,TGTGCCAGCAGTTTCCCGTCAGGGGGGGAGTCTAACTATGGCTACACCTTC
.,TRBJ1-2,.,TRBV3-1,CASSQEVGGYGYTF,TGTGCCAGCAGCCAAGAGGTGGGGGGGTATGGCTACACCTTC
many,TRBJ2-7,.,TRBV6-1,CASSEAYRDTYEQYF,TGTGCCAGCAGTGAAGCATATCGGGACACCTACGAGCAGTACTTC
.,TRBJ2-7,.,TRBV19,CASSNGVTYEQYF,TGTGCCAGTAGTAATGGGGTTACCTACGAGCAGTACTTC
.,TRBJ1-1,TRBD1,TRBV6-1,CASSGGTVDLEAFF,TGTGCCAGCAGTGGGGGGACAGTAGACCTTGAAGCTTTCTTT
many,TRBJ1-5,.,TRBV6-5,CASRAGDQPQHF,TGTGCCAGCAGGGCTGGAGATCAGCCCCAGCATTTT
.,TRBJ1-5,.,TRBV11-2,CASSDRGDQPQHF,TGTGCCAGCAGCGACAGAGGGGATCAGCCCCAGCATTTT
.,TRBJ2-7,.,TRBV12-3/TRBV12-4,CASSRTAHYEQYF,TGTGCCAGCAGTCGGACAGCGCACTACGAGCAGTACTTC
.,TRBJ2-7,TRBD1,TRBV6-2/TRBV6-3,CASSYSRGWTYEQYF,TGTGCCAGCAGTTACAGCAGGGGGTGGACCTACGAGCAGTACTTC
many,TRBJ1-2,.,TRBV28,CASTQGQIYTF,TGTGCCAGCACCCAAGGACAGATCTACACCTTC
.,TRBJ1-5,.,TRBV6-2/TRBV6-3,CASMQDSSRNQPQHF,TGTGCCAGCATGCAGGACAGCTCGCGCAATCAGCCCCAGCATTTT
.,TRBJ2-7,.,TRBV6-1,CASRAALRTYEQYF,TGTGCCAGCAGAGCGGCCCTAAGGACCTACGAGCAGTACTTC
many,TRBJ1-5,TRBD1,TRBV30,CAWSPTGGRNQPQHF,TGTGCCTGGAGTCCGACAGGGGGACGGAATCAGCCCCAGCATTTT
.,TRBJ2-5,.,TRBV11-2,CASSLGGNPQETQYF,TGTGCCAGCAGCTTAGGCGGAAACCCCCAAGAGACCCAGTACTTC
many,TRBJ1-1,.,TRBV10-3,CAIGGTGNTEAFF,TGTGCCATCGGCGGGACGGGGAACACTGAAGCTTTCTTT
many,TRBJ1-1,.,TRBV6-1,CASASQGLNTEAFF,TGTGCCAGCGCCAGCCAGGGGCTGAACACTGAAGCTTTCTTT
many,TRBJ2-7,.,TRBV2,CASSLATAGQYEQYF,TGTGCCAGCAGCCTTGCTACGGCAGGACAATACGAGCAGTACTTC
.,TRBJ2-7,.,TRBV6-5,CASSYPGTDEQYF,TGTGCCAGCAGTTACCCGGGGACCGACGAACAGTACTTC
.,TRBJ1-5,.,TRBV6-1,CASRPRRGSNQPQHF,TGTGCCAGCAGACCAAGACGGGGTAGCAATCAGCCCCAGCATTTT
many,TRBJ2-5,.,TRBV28,CASSFPAQETQYF,TGTGCCAGCAGTTTCCCAGCGCAGGAGACCCAGTACTTC
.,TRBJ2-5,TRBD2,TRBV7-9,CASSRTSGSRGTQYF,TGTGCCAGCAGCAGAACTAGCGGGTCCCGAGGGACCCAGTACTTC
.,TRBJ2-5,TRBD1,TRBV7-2,CASSSRDRGQETQYF,TGTGCCAGCAGCTCTCGGGACAGGGGGCAGGAGACCCAGTACTTC
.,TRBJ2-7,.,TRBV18,CASSLNEEDEQYF,TGTGCCAGCTCACTCAACGAGGAGGACGAGCAGTACTTC
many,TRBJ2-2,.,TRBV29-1,CSVIGPNTGELFF,TGCAGCGTTATTGGACCTAACACCGGGGAGCTGTTTTTT
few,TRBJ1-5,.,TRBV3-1,CASSQGDPNQPQHF,TGTGCCAGCAGCCAAGGAGACCCCAATCAGCCCCAGCATTTT
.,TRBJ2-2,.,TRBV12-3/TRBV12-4,CASSLGKNTGELFF,TGTGCCAGCAGTTTAGGGAAGAACACCGGGGAGCTGTTTTTT
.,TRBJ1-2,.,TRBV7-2,CASSLTQGTYGYTF,TGTGCCAGCAGCTTAACCCAGGGCACCTATGGCTACACCTTC
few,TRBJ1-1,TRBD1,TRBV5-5,CASSLGTGEAFF,TGTGCCAGCAGCTTGGGGACAGGAGAAGCTTTCTTT
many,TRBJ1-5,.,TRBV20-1,CSARDAGQPQHF,TGCAGTGCTAGAGATGCGGGTCAGCCCCAGCATTTT
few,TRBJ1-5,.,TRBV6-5,CASSYSNLNQPQHF,TGTGCCAGCAGTTACTCGAACCTCAATCAGCCCCAGCATTTT
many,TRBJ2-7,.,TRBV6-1,CASSGIFVAEQYF,TGTGCCAGCAGTGGTATATTCGTGGCCGAGCAGTACTTC
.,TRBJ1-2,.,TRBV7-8,CASSFRDTGDYGYTF,TGTGCCAGCAGCTTCCGGGACACCGGGGATTATGGCTACACCTTC
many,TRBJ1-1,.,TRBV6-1,CASSDSGRGAFF,TGTGCCAGCAGTGACAGTGGACGGGGAGCTTTCTTT
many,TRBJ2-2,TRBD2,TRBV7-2,CASSRPAGGPTGELFF,TGTGCCAGCAGCCGGCCAGCGGGGGGGCCCACCGGGGAGCTGTTTTTT
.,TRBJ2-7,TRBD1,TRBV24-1,CATSDPGTVDEQYF,TGTGCCACCAGTGACCCCGGGACAGTGGACGAGCAGTACTTC
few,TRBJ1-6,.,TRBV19,CASSPLDQGSPLHF,TGTGCCAGTAGTCCGTTGGACCAGGGCTCACCCCTCCACTTT
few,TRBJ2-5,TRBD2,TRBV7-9,CASSLAGGIKETQYF,TGTGCCAGCAGCTTGGCGGGGGGGATAAAAGAGACCCAGTACTTC
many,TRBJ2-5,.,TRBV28,CATSPGGPFQETQYF,TGTGCCACCTCCCCGGGGGGCCCCTTCCAAGAGACCCAGTACTTC
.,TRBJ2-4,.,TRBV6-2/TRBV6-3,CASSRDSRIRYF,TGTGCCAGCAGTCGGGACTCCAGAATTCGGTACTTC
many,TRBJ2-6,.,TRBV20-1,CSARRTGRANVLTF,TGCAGTGCTAGGAGAACTGGGAGGGCCAACGTCCTGACTTTC
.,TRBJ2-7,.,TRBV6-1,CASSERDNYEQYF,TGTGCCAGCAGTGAAAGGGACAACTACGAGCAGTACTTC
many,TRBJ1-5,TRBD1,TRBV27,CASSPGTDAQPQHF,TGTGCCAGCAGTCCAGGGACAGATGCTCAGCCCCAGCATTTT
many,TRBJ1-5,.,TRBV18,CASSPKGQGGQPQHF,TGTGCCAGCTCACCCAAGGGGCAGGGTGGACAGCCCCAGCATTTT
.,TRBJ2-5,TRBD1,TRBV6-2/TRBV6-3,CASSYSRTGGAEGETQYF,TGTGCCAGCAGTTACTCCCGGACAGGGGGCGCGGAGGGAGAGACCCAGTACTTC
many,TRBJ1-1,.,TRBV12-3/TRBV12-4,CASAYGPARGYTEAFF,TGTGCCAGCGCCTATGGGCCGGCCCGGGGGTACACTGAAGCTTTCTTT
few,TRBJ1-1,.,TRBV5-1,CASSSPGDGIFF,TGCGCCAGCAGTAGCCCCGGGGACGGTATTTTCTTT
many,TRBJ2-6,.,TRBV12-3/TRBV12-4,CASTDSLGVLTF,TGTGCCAGCACCGATTCACTGGGCGTCCTGACTTTC
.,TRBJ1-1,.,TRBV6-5,CASSYDSGPWAEAFF,TGTGCCAGCAGTTACGATTCGGGACCGTGGGCTGAAGCTTTCTTT
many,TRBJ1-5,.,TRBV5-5,CASSLGVVDRQPQHF,TGTGCCAGCAGCTTGGGGGTGGTCGATCGGCAGCCCCAGCATTTT
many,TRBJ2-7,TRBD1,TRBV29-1,CSVALGTGGREQYF,TGCAGCGTTGCCCTGGGGACAGGGGGCAGAGAGCAGTACTTC
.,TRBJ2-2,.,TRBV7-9,CASSLLQGTGELFF,TGTGCCAGCAGCTTACTCCAGGGCACCGGGGAGCTGTTTTTT
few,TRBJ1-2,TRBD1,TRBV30,CAWSVGDRVSSTF,TGTGCCTGGAGTGTAGGGGACAGGGTTTCGTCCACCTTC
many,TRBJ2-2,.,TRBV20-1,CSARGGVELFF,TGCAGTGCTAGAGGGGGGGTGGAGCTGTTTTTT
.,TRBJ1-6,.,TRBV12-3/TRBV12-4,CASSKWSGGGGWSPLHF,TGTGCCAGCAGTAAATGGTCTGGGGGGGGGGGATGGTCACCCCTCCACTTT